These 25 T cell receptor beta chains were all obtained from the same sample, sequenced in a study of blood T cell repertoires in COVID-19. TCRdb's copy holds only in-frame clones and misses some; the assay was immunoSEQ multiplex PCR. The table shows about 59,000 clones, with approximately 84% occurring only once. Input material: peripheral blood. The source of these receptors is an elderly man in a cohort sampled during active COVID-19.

The CDR3 nucleotides are TGTGCCATCAGTGAGTCCTGGGCGGGAGGGCCCAGCAATGAGCAGTTCTTC. Residues: CAISESWAGGPSNEQFF. The chain joins TRBV10-3 to TRBJ2-1; 9 nucleotides agree with TRBD2. The germline V gene encodes CDR1 ENHRY and CDR2 SYGVKD. V lost 0 bases to trimming and J lost 6 bases; unmatched junction nucleotides: 9. The CDR3 sequence is 17 residues long.

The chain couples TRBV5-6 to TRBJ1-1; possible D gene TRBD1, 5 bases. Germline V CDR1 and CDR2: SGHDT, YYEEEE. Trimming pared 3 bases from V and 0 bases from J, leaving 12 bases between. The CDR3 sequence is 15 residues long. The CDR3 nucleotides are TGTGCCAGCAGCTCTCGACAGAGGATGAACACTGAAGCTTTCTTT. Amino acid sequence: CASSSRQRMNTEAFF. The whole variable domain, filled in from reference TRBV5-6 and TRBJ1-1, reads DAGVTQSPTHLIKTRGQQVTLRCSPKSGHDTVSWYQQALGQGPQFIFQYYEEEERQRGNFPDRFSGHQFPNYSSELNVNALLLGDSALYLCASSSRQRMNTEAFFGQGTRLTVV.

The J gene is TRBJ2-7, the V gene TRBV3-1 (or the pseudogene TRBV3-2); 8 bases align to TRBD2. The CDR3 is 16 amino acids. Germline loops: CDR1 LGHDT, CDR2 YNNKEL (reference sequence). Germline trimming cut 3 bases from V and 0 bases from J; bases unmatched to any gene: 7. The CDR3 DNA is TGTGCCAGCAGCCACCCCGGACTAGCCTACTCCTACGAGCAGTACTTC. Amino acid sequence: CASSHPGLAYSYEQYF.

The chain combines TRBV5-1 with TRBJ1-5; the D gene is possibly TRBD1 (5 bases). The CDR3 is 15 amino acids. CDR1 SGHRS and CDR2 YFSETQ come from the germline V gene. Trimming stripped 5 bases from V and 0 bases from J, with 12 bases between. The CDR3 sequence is CASRLDTHSNQPQHF. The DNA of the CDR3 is TGCGCCAGCAGGCTGGACACCCATAGCAATCAGCCCCAGCATTTT.

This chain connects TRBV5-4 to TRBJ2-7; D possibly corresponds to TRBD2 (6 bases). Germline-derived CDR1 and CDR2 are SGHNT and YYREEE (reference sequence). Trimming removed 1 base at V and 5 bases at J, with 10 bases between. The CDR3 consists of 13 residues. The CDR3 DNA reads TGTGCCAGCAGCTTGAGGGGCGGGGACGAGCAGTACTTC. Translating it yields CASSLRGGDEQYF.

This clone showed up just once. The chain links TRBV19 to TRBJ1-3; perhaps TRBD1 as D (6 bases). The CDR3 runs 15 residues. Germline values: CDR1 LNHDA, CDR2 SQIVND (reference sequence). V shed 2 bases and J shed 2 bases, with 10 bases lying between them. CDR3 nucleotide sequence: TGTGCCAGTAGTATAATGGCAGGGGCTGGAAACACCATATATTTT. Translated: CASSIMAGAGNTIYF.

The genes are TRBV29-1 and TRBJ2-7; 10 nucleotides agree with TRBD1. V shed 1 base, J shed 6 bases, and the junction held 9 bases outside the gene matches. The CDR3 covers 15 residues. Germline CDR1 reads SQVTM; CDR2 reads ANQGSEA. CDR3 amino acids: CSVEGRGQGIGEQYF. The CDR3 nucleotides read TGCAGCGTTGAAGGCAGGGGACAGGGGATCGGCGAGCAGTACTTC.

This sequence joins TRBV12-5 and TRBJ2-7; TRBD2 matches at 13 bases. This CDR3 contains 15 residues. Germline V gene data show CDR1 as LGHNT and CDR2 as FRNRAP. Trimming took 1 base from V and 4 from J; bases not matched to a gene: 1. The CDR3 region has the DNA TGTGCTAGTGGTTTGGGGACTAGCGGGAGTTACGAGCAGTACTTC. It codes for CASGLGTSGSYEQYF.

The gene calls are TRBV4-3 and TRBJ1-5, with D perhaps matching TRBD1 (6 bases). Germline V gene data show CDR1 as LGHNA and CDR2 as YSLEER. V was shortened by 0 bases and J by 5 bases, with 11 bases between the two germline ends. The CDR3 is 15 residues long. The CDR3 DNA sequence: TGCGCCAGCAGCCAAGACGTACAGGGTTATCAGCCCCAGCATTTT. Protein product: CASSQDVQGYQPQHF.

CDR3 protein: CASSRRGDQPQHF. The CDR3 DNA sequence: TGTGCCAGCAGCCGGCGGGGGGATCAGCCCCAGCATTTT. This chain links TRBV6-5 with TRBJ1-5, with TRBD1 as a possible D gene (5 bases). V was cut by 6 bases and J by 5 bases, with 11 bases left in between. Germline CDR1 and CDR2: MNHEY and SVGAGI. CDR3 length: 13 amino acids.

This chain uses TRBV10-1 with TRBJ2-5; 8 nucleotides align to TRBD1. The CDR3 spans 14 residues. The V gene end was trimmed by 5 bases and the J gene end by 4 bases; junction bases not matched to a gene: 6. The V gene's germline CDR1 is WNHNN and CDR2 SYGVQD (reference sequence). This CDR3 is CASSTGGTGETQYF. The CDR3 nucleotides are TGCGCCAGCAGTACAGGGGGTACGGGAGAGACCCAGTACTTC.

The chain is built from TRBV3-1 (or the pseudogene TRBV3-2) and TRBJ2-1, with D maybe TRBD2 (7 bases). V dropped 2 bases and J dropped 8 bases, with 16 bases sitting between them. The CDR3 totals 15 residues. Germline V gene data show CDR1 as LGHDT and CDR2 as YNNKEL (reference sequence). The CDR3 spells CASSQLPGGPDEQFF. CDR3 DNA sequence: TGTGCCAGCAGCCAATTACCCGGGGGGCCAGATGAGCAGTTCTTC.

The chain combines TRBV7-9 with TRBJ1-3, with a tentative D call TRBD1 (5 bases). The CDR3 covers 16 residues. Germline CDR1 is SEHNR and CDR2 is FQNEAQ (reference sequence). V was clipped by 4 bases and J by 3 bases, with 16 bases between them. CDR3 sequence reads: CASSYGQSRGGNTIYF. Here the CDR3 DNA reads TGTGCCAGCAGCTACGGGCAGTCTAGGGGTGGAAACACCATATATTTT.

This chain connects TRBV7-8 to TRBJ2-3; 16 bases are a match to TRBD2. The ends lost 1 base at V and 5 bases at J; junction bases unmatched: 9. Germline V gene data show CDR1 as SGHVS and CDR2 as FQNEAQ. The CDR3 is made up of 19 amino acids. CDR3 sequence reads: CASSLVFGTSGGARDTQYF. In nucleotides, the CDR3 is TGTGCCAGCAGCTTAGTTTTCGGGACTAGCGGGGGGGCCAGAGATACGCAGTATTTT. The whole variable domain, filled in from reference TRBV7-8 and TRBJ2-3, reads GAGVSQSPRYKVAKRGQDVALRCDPISGHVSLFWYQQALGQGPEFLTYFQNEAQLDKSGLPSDRFFAERPEGSVSTLKIQRTQQEDSAVYLCASSLVFGTSGGARDTQYFGPGTRLTVL.

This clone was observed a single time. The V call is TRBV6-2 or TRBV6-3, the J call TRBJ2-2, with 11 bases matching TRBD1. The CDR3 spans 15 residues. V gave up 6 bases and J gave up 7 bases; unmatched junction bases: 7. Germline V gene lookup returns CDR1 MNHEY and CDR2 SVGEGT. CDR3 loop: CASSWTGGIIGELFF. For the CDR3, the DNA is TGTGCCAGCAGCTGGACAGGGGGCATTATCGGGGAGCTGTTTTTT.

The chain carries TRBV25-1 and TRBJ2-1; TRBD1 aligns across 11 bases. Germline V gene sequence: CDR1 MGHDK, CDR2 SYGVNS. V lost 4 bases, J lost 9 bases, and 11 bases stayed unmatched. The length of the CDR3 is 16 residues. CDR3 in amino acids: CASSATGTGGRGEQFF. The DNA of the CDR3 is TGTGCCAGCAGTGCTACCGGGACAGGGGGAAGAGGTGAGCAGTTCTTC.

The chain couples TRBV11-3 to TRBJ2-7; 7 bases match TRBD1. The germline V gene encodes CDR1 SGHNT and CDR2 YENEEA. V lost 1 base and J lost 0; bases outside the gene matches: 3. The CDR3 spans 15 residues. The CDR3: CASSLGQGYSYEQYF. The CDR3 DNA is TGTGCCAGCAGCTTAGGACAGGGATACTCCTACGAGCAGTACTTC.

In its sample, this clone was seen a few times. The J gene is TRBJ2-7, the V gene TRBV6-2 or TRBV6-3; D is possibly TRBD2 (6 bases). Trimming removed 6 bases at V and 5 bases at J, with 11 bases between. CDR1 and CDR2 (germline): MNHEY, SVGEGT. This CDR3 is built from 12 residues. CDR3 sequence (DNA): TGTGCCAGCAGCCAGACTAGGCACGAGCAGTACTTC. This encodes CASSQTRHEQYF.

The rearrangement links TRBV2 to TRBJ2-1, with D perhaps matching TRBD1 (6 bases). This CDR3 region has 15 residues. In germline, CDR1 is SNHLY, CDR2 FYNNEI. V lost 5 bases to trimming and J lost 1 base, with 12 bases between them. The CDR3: CASSTGISSYNEQFF. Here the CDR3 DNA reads TGTGCCAGCAGTACAGGGATATCTTCCTACAATGAGCAGTTCTTC.

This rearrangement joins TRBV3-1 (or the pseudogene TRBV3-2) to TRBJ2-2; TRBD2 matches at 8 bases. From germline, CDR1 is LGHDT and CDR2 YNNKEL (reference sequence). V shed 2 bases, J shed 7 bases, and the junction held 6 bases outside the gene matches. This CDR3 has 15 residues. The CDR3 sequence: CASSQKAGAGGELFF. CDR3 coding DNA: TGTGCCAGCAGCCAAAAAGCGGGAGCGGGCGGGGAGCTGTTTTTT.

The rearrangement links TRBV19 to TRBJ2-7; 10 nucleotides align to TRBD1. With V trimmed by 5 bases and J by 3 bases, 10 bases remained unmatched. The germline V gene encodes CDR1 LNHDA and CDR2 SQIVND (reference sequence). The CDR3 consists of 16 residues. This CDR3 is CASSDRGRGSSYEQYF. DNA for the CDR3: TGTGCCAGTAGTGACAGGGGGCGCGGATCTAGCTACGAGCAGTACTTC.

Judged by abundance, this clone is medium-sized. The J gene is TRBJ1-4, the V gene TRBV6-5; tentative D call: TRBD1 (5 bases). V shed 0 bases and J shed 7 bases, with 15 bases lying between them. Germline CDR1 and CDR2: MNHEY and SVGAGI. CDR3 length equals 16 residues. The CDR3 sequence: CASSYSGQGNGEKLFF. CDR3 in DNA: TGTGCCAGCAGTTACTCCGGGCAGGGAAACGGTGAAAAACTGTTTTTT.

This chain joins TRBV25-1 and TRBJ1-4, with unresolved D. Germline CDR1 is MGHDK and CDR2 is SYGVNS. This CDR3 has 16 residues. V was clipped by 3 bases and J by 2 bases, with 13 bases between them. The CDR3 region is CASSELGSGTNEKLFF. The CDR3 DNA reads TGTGCCAGCAGTGAGTTGGGGTCGGGGACTAATGAAAAACTGTTTTTT.

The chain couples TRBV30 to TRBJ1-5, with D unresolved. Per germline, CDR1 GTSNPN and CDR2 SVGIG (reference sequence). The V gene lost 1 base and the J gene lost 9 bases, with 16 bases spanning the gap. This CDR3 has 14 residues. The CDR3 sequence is CAWSEPRGITPQHF. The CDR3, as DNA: TGTGCCTGGAGTGAACCACGGGGAATCACGCCCCAGCATTTT.

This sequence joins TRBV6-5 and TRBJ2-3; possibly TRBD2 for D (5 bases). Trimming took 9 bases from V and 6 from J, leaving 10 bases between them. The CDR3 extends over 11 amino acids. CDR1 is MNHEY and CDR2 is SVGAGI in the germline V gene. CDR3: CASTGLDTQYF. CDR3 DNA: TGTGCCAGTACGGGATTGGATACGCAGTATTTT.